This T cell receptor (beta chain) was documented in a study of T cell repertoires in cytomegalovirus infection. Study-wide points: HLA-C-restricted CMV clonotypes gave the most frequent clonotype in two of eight donors.

CDR3 size: 17 residues. Trimming took 3 bases from V and 2 from J, leaving 17 bases between them. TCRdb reprocessed the reads with MiXCR, giving one entry per CDR3 protein. The profile covers about a million distinct CDR3 sequences, with around 30% appearing a single time and about an eighth taken by the ten largest. This clonotype was seen a handful of times. What it binds is unknown. This specimen was cultured CD8+ T cells from PBMCs, taken from culture after CMV antigen stimulation. The clonotype comes from a human donor in good health (CMV status not recorded). Some clones in this sample may be carry-over from other donors' samples. The chain couples TRBV12-3 or TRBV12-4 to TRBJ1-3, with D possibly being TRBD1 (6 bases). In DNA, the CDR3 is TGTGCCAGCAGTTTCAGGCAGGGGATGGAAGCTGGAAACACCATATATTTT. Its translation: CASSFRQGMEAGNTIYF.